These 27 T cell receptor beta chains share one sample of origin, sequenced in a study of OX40 agonist ivuxolimab in advanced cancers. Assay: immunoSEQ multiplex PCR; the TCRdb copy retains only in-frame clones and omits some. The sample yields around 100,000 clones, 70% to 90% seen once. Sequenced material: CD4+ or CD8+ T cells sorted from blood, taken in a trial of the OX40 agonist ivuxolimab. All receptors come from an adult with an advanced solid tumor such as melanoma, head and neck, liver or kidney cancer.

This chain uses TRBV5-1 with TRBJ1-1; 11 bases fit TRBD1. The CDR3 loop spans 18 amino acids. Germline V gene sequence: CDR1 SGHRS, CDR2 YFSETQ. With V trimmed by 6 bases and J by 0 bases, 13 bases remained unmatched. CDR3 DNA sequence: TGCGCCAGCAAGCCTACCCGGGACAGGGGGAACATGAACACTGAAGCTTTCTTT. This codes for CASKPTRDRGNMNTEAFF.

V and J are TRBV7-9 and TRBJ2-5, with TRBD2 matching over 7 bases. This CDR3 is 15 amino acids long. V was pared by 5 bases and J by 3 bases, with 9 bases of the junction left unmatched. Germline-derived CDR1 and CDR2 are SEHNR and FQNEAQ (reference sequence). The CDR3 bases are TGTGCCAGCAGCCCCCTGGGAGGGCTAAAAGAGACCCAGTACTTC. This translates into CASSPLGGLKETQYF. Full variable domain (outside the CDR3, taken from reference TRBV7-9 and TRBJ2-5): DTGVSQNPRHKITKRGQNVTFRCDPISEHNRLYWYRQTLGQGPEFLTYFQNEAQLEKSRLLSDRFSAERPKGSFSTLEIQRTEQGDSAMYLCASSPLGGLKETQYFGPGTRLLVL.

This clone occurred once. V gene TRBV4-1 combines with J gene TRBJ2-7, with D unresolved. The germline V and J ends were trimmed by 3 bases and 7 bases, with 13 bases remaining between them. The CDR3 covers 13 residues. Germline V gene lookup returns CDR1 MGHRA and CDR2 YSYEKL. As DNA, the CDR3 is TGCGCCAGCAGCCATTCCATAGTGGGGGAGCAGTACTTC. Protein product: CASSHSIVGEQYF.

The genes are TRBV11-3 and TRBJ2-1; D may be TRBD2 (6 bases). Trimming cost V 5 bases and J 7 bases, with 12 bases left between them. The CDR3 runs to 13 residues. The germline gives CDR1 SGHNT, CDR2 YENEEA. CDR3 region: CASSPSGRNEQFF. DNA for the CDR3: TGTGCCAGCAGCCCTAGTGGGAGGAATGAGCAGTTCTTC. Filled out from reference TRBV11-3 and TRBJ2-1, the complete variable domain reads EAGVVQSPRYKIIEKKQPVAFWCNPISGHNTLYWYLQNLGQGPELLIRYENEEAVDDSQLPKDRFSAERLKGVDSTLKIQPAELGDSAVYLCASSPSGRNEQFFGPGTRLTVL.

This clone was detected only a few times. The chain has TRBV19 and TRBJ1-5; the D is unclear. Per the germline V gene, CDR1 is LNHDA and CDR2 is SQIVND (reference sequence). V lost 4 bases to trimming and J lost 4 bases, with 17 bases between them. The CDR3 contains 16 residues. As DNA, the CDR3 is TGTGCCAGTAGTACCCCCGGGCTTATGGGGAATCAGCCCCAGCATTTT. Amino acids: CASSTPGLMGNQPQHF.

This chain uses TRBV4-2 with TRBJ2-1, with 8 bases that match TRBD1. J was trimmed by 3 bases and V by 1 base; bases with no gene match: 2. Germline V gene lookup returns CDR1 LGHNA and CDR2 YNFKEQ. The CDR3 is 15 amino acids. The CDR3 sequence: CASSQGQGLYNEQFF. The CDR3 region has the DNA TGTGCCAGCAGCCAAGGACAGGGGCTCTACAATGAGCAGTTCTTC.

This sequence joins TRBV7-8 and TRBJ2-7; D not certain. This CDR3 is built from 12 residues. CDR1 and CDR2 from the germline V gene are SGHVS and FQNEAQ. V gave up 0 bases and J gave up 7 bases, with 7 bases separating them. CDR3 amino acids: CASSLAMDEQYF. The CDR3 DNA reads TGTGCCAGCAGCTTAGCAATGGATGAGCAGTACTTC.

This clone has a single count. The chain links TRBV7-9 to TRBJ1-5, with unresolved D. CDR1 and CDR2 (germline): SEHNR, FQNEAQ (reference sequence). The CDR3 runs 13 residues. V shed 2 bases and J shed 7 bases, with 9 bases lying between them. The CDR3 DNA sequence: TGTGCCAGCAGCTTATCGCAGAGACAGCCCCAGCATTTT. It yields the protein CASSLSQRQPQHF.

The V and J genes are TRBV18 and TRBJ2-7; perhaps TRBD1 as D (5 bases). The CDR3 covers 11 residues. Between the trimmed V and J ends, which lost 5 bases and 4 bases, there was a span of 6 bases. Germline V gene data show CDR1 as KGHSH and CDR2 as LQKENI. The CDR3 DNA reads TGTGCCAGCTCAGACAGATACGAGCAGTACTTC. Amino acid sequence: CASSDRYEQYF.

The V call is TRBV30, the J call TRBJ2-1, with TRBD2 matching over 15 bases. CDR1 is GTSNPN, CDR2 SVGIG, per germline (reference sequence). V was pared by 1 base and J by 10 bases, with 5 bases of the junction left unmatched. The CDR3 runs 15 residues. CDR3 region: CAWSEGLAGGNEQFF. DNA of the CDR3: TGTGCCTGGAGTGAGGGACTAGCGGGAGGTAACGAGCAGTTCTTC.

A single count supports this clone. V and J are TRBV7-2 and TRBJ2-7; D is possibly TRBD1 (6 bases). The CDR3 runs to 11 residues. Germline values: CDR1 SGHTA, CDR2 FQGNSA. The V end lost 4 bases, the J end lost 11 bases, and 12 bases lay between the germline ends. CDR3 in amino acids: CASSSYRDKYF. CDR3 nucleotide sequence: TGTGCCAGCAGCTCCTACAGGGATAAGTACTTC.

The chain carries TRBV9 and TRBJ1-3; the D is unclear. The CDR3 is 15 residues long. CDR1 SGDLS and CDR2 YYNGEE come from the germline V gene. V lost 3 bases and J 1 base, leaving 11 bases between the germline ends. CDR3 amino acids: CASSGLVLSGNTIYF. The CDR3 bases are TGTGCCAGCAGCGGACTTGTCCTATCTGGAAACACCATATATTTT.

The J gene is TRBJ1-1, the V gene TRBV18; D perhaps matches TRBD1 (5 bases). CDR1 is KGHSH, CDR2 LQKENI, per germline. The CDR3 spans 14 residues. The germline V and J ends were trimmed by 6 bases and 8 bases, with 19 bases remaining between them. In DNA, the CDR3 is TGTGCCAGCTCCCGGTTCAGACGGGACGCCGAAGCTTTCTTT. Protein product: CASSRFRRDAEAFF.

The V and J genes are TRBV4-2 and TRBJ1-1; no definite D call. CDR1 LGHNA and CDR2 YNFKEQ come from the germline V gene. With 3 bases removed from V and 1 base from J, the gap between germline ends came to 15 bases. The CDR3 length is 16 residues. CDR3 DNA: TGTGCCAGCAGCCAGGATTCCCTTCTTTCGAACACTGAAGCTTTCTTT. Translated, it gives CASSQDSLLSNTEAFF.

This sequence joins TRBV11-3 and TRBJ2-5; D unresolved. CDR3 size: 15 residues. Germline CDR1 reads SGHNT; CDR2 reads YENEEA. V lost 5 bases to trimming and J lost 5 bases, with 18 bases between them. The DNA of the CDR3 is TGTGCCAGCAGCCAAGGTCGGGTTTTGGGCGAGACCCAGTACTTC. Protein: CASSQGRVLGETQYF. The full variable domain, with the rest looked up from reference TRBV11-3 and TRBJ2-5, is EAGVVQSPRYKIIEKKQPVAFWCNPISGHNTLYWYLQNLGQGPELLIRYENEEAVDDSQLPKDRFSAERLKGVDSTLKIQPAELGDSAVYLCASSQGRVLGETQYFGPGTRLLVL.

This clone was observed a handful of times. The genes are TRBV7-9 and TRBJ1-2; D uncertain. V was trimmed by 5 bases and J by 8 bases, leaving 6 bases between them. This CDR3 has 10 amino acids. Germline CDR1 reads SEHNR; CDR2 reads FQNEAQ (reference sequence). CDR3: CASSGLGYTF. The CDR3 DNA reads TGTGCCAGCAGCGGCCTAGGCTACACCTTC. Looking up the rest from reference TRBV7-9 and TRBJ1-2 gives the full variable domain: DTGVSQNPRHKITKRGQNVTFRCDPISEHNRLYWYRQTLGQGPEFLTYFQNEAQLEKSRLLSDRFSAERPKGSFSTLEIQRTEQGDSAMYLCASSGLGYTFGSGTRLTVV.

CDR3 region: CAWETVMNTEAFF. The CDR3 DNA follows: TGTGCCTGGGAGACAGTTATGAACACTGAAGCTTTCTTT. V and J are TRBV30 and TRBJ1-1; weak D call: TRBD1 (5 bases). The CDR3 runs 13 residues. V was cut by 5 bases and J by 0 bases, with 10 bases left in between. Germline V lookup: CDR1 GTSNPN, CDR2 SVGIG (reference sequence).

This chain joins TRBV14 and TRBJ2-1; 15 nucleotides align to TRBD2. Trimming at V came to 4 bases and at J to 9 bases, leaving 10 bases not matched to a gene. Germline values: CDR1 SGHDN, CDR2 FVKESK. CDR3 length equals 17 residues. CDR3 residues: CASSRGLAGGKIREQFF. CDR3 in DNA: TGTGCCAGCAGCCGGGGACTAGCGGGAGGAAAAATCCGTGAGCAGTTCTTC. Supplemented by reference TRBV14 and TRBJ2-1, the full variable domain reads EAGVTQFPSHSVIEKGQTVTLRCDPISGHDNLYWYRRVMGKEIKFLLHFVKESKQDESGMPNNRFLAERTGGTYSTLKVQPAELEDSGVYFCASSRGLAGGKIREQFFGPGTRLTVL.

The rearrangement joins TRBV19 to TRBJ2-4; maybe TRBD1 (5 bases). V was clipped by 4 bases and J by 9 bases, with 13 bases between them. This CDR3 is built from 13 residues. Per the germline V gene, CDR1 is LNHDA and CDR2 is SQIVND (reference sequence). CDR3 sequence: CASSTSGSGIQYF. DNA of the CDR3: TGTGCCAGTAGTACTTCAGGGTCGGGCATTCAGTACTTC.

The chain uses TRBV5-6 and TRBJ1-4, with D possibly TRBD1 on 6 matching bases. Germline CDR1 is SGHDT and CDR2 is YYEEEE. The CDR3 consists of 15 residues. With 4 bases removed from V and 4 bases from J, the gap between germline ends came to 14 bases. The CDR3 protein is CASSPGAVLNEKLFF. CDR3 nucleotide sequence: TGTGCCAGCAGCCCAGGGGCGGTCCTTAATGAAAAACTGTTTTTT.

The chain has TRBV10-1 and TRBJ1-2; TRBD1 matches at 9 bases. The germline CDR1 and CDR2 sequences are WNHNN and SYGVQD (reference sequence). With V trimmed by 6 bases and J by 4 bases, 6 bases remained unmatched. The CDR3 has 14 amino acids. The CDR3 DNA reads TGCGCCAGCAGCGGCGGGACAGGGACCTATGGCTACACCTTC. Translation: CASSGGTGTYGYTF.

This sequence joins TRBV29-1 and TRBJ2-1, with 9 bases matching TRBD2. The V and J ends lost 1 base and 7 bases, in that order; junction bases with no gene match: 5. The CDR3 covers 14 residues. Germline V gene data show CDR1 as SQVTM and CDR2 as ANQGSEA. The CDR3 nucleotides are TGCAGCGTTGAAGGATTAGCGGGAGCAAATGAGCAGTTCTTC. This gives the protein CSVEGLAGANEQFF.

The CDR3 spells CASSLTSGRHNEQFF. CDR3 sequence (DNA): TGTGCCAGCAGCTTGACTAGCGGGAGGCACAATGAGCAGTTCTTC. This chain joins TRBV7-2 and TRBJ2-1; 13 positions match TRBD2. Germline CDR1 SGHTA, CDR2 FQGNSA. The CDR3 loop spans 15 amino acids. Germline trimming cut 3 bases from V and 5 bases from J; bases unmatched to any gene: 1.

The CDR3 nucleotides are TGTGCCAGCAGTGAAGCGCGACTCAATCAGCCCCAGCATTTT. It encodes CASSEARLNQPQHF. The V and J genes are TRBV6-1 and TRBJ1-5; D is unresolved. Trimming removed 0 bases from V and 3 bases from J, with 6 bases in between. Germline loops: CDR1 MNHNS, CDR2 SASEGT. The length of the CDR3 is 14 residues.

This clone came up once. The V and J genes are TRBV6-5 and TRBJ2-4; 13 bases fit TRBD2. Germline V gene lookup returns CDR1 MNHEY and CDR2 SVGAGI. The CDR3 sequence is 15 residues long. Trimming at V came to 6 bases and at J to 6 bases, leaving 5 bases not matched to a gene. The CDR3 DNA reads TGTGCCAGCAGCCCGACTAGCGGGAGGAGAAACATTCAGTACTTC. It encodes CASSPTSGRRNIQYF.

The chain links TRBV11-2 to TRBJ1-4, with 9 bases aligning to TRBD1. V trimming: 5 bases; J trimming: 1 base; junction bases outside the gene matches: 5. CDR3 size: 16 residues. CDR1 is SGHAT, CDR2 FQNNGV, per germline. CDR3 protein: CASSPGQGVTNEKLFF. CDR3 in DNA: TGTGCCAGCAGCCCGGGACAGGGTGTAACTAATGAAAAACTGTTTTTT.

To note about this clone: The same CDR3 arises from other DNA sequences in this sample as well. The rearrangement joins TRBV30 to TRBJ2-5, with 7 bases matching TRBD1. The end of the DNA is better explained by TRBJ2-7, so the J call may be wrong. Germline V lookup: CDR1 GTSNPN, CDR2 SVGIG (reference sequence). This CDR3 has 12 residues. The CDR3 DNA sequence: TGTGCCTGGAGACAGGGGTCCTACGAGCAGTACTTC. Its translation: CAWRQGSYEQYF.